This entry lists 9 T cell receptor beta chains sequenced from one sample in a study of T cell repertoires in cytomegalovirus infection. TCRdb recomputed calls from the reads with MiXCR, one row per CDR3 protein. In the table there are roughly 80,000 distinct CDR3 sequences, roughly 39% of which are singletons. These receptors' targets are unknown. This material consisted of CD8+ T cells from cultured PBMCs, taken from culture after CMV antigen stimulation. The receptors originated from a human donor in good health (CMV status not recorded). Some clones in this sample may be carry-over from other donors' samples.

This clonotype was seen a few times. The chain couples TRBV5-6 to TRBJ2-1, with D maybe TRBD1 (5 bases). The CDR3 sequence is 16 residues long. Germline CDR1 SGHDT, CDR2 YYEEEE. V was trimmed by 2 bases and J by 0 bases, leaving 12 bases between them. The CDR3 DNA sequence: TGTGCCAGCAGCTTAGCAGGGTTCAACTCCTACAATGAGCAGTTCTTC. Protein: CASSLAGFNSYNEQFF.

The CDR3 DNA reads TGTGCCAGCAGCTTGGAGACAGGGGGGATCTACGAGCAGTACTTC. This sequence encodes CASSLETGGIYEQYF. The rearrangement joins TRBV7-6 to TRBJ2-7, with 9 bases lining up with TRBD1. The CDR3 loop spans 15 amino acids. The J segment lost 3 bases and the V segment lost 3 bases, leaving 6 bases of the junction unmatched. CDR1 is SGHVS and CDR2 is FNYEAQ in the germline V gene.

This clonotype was counted only a few times. The chain links TRBV12-3 or TRBV12-4 to TRBJ1-2; 7 positions agree with TRBD1. J gave up 4 bases and V 6 bases, and 8 bases lay outside the gene matches. The CDR3 is 14 residues long. The CDR3 DNA reads as TGTGCCAGCAGCGGGACAGCCACGTTCTATGGCTACACCTTC. Translated, it gives CASSGTATFYGYTF.

The rearrangement uses TRBV7-2 and TRBJ2-7, with D maybe TRBD2 (5 bases). CDR1 and CDR2 from the germline V gene are SGHTA and FQGNSA. CDR3 length equals 14 residues. V lost 5 bases to trimming and J lost 2 bases, with 13 bases between them. The CDR3 DNA is TGTGCCAGCAGCCCCGGCGGGTTTACCTACGAGCAGTACTTC. Translating gives CASSPGGFTYEQYF.

V is TRBV20-1 and J is TRBJ1-5; a possible D gene is TRBD1 (6 bases). Per germline, CDR1 DFQATT and CDR2 SNEGSKA (reference sequence). CDR3 length equals 16 residues. The V end was cut by 1 base, the J end by 1 base, with 14 bases between. The CDR3 sequence is CSARGPGTTSNQPQHF. The CDR3 nucleotides read TGCAGTGCTAGAGGTCCAGGGACAACCAGCAATCAGCCCCAGCATTTT.

The V and J genes are TRBV12-3 or TRBV12-4 and TRBJ2-1; TRBD2 matches at 10 bases. The CDR3 loop spans 18 amino acids. The ends lost 7 bases at V and 9 bases at J; junction bases unmatched: 21. CDR3 region: CASTASLGTSDRLFEQFF. The CDR3 nucleotides read TGTGCCAGCACCGCTTCCTTGGGGACTAGCGACAGACTCTTTGAGCAGTTCTTC.

This clonotype was recorded once. The rearrangement links TRBV4-1 to TRBJ1-1, with TRBD1 matching over 11 bases. Germline lookup yields CDR1 MGHRA and CDR2 YSYEKL. The CDR3 consists of 16 residues. The V gene end was trimmed by 3 bases and the J gene end by 4 bases; junction bases not matched to a gene: 7. CDR3 sequence: CASSHPAGTGGTEAFF. The CDR3 DNA reads TGCGCCAGCAGCCATCCCGCGGGGACAGGGGGCACTGAAGCTTTCTTT.

This clonotype was recorded a few times. V is TRBV7-9 and J is TRBJ1-1; the match to TRBD1 covers 8 bases. Germline V gene lookup returns CDR1 SEHNR and CDR2 FQNEAQ (reference sequence). This CDR3 has 15 residues. The J segment lost 5 bases and the V segment lost 2 bases, leaving 7 bases of the junction unmatched. In DNA, the CDR3 is TGTGCCAGCAGCTTACAGGGGGCCACGGGGACTGAAGCTTTCTTT. Its translation is CASSLQGATGTEAFF.

In this sample, this clonotype turned up a few times. This chain joins TRBV28 and TRBJ2-3; D might be TRBD1 or TRBD2, each matching 6 bases. The CDR3 sequence is 19 residues long. CDR1 is MDHEN and CDR2 is SYDVKM in the germline V gene. Deletions cut 6 bases from V and 1 base from J, with 26 bases between. This CDR3 reads CASRPRSSGRRGRTDTQYF. CDR3 DNA: TGTGCCAGCAGACCTCGGAGCAGCGGGCGACGGGGGCGCACAGATACGCAGTATTTT.